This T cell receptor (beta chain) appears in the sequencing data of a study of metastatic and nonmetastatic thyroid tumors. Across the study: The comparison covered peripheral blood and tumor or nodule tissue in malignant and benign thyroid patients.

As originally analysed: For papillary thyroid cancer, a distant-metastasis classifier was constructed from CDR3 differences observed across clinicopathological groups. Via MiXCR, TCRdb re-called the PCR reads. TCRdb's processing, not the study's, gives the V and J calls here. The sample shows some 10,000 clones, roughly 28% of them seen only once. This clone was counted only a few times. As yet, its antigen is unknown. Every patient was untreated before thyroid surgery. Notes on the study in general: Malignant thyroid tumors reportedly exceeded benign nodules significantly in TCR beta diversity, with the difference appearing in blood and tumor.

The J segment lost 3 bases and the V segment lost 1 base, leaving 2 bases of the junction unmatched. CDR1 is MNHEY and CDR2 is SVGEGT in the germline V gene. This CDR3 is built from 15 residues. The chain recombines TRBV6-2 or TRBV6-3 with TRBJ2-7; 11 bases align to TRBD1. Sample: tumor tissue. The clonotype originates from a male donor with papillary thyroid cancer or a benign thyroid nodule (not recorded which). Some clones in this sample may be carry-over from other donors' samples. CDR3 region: CASSYYGTGGYEQYF. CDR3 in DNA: TGTGCCAGCAGTTACTACGGGACAGGGGGCTACGAGCAGTACTTC.